Presented here are 25 T cell receptor beta chains from one specimen sequenced in a study of metastatic and nonmetastatic thyroid tumors. TCRdb reanalyzed the PCR reads via MiXCR. The repertoire holds roughly 98,000 clones, 15% seen once, with about 3.9% in the top ten. Ahead of thyroid surgery, no patient had received treatment of any kind. The sequenced material came from blood. The receptors derive from a female donor with papillary thyroid cancer or a benign thyroid nodule (not recorded which). Some clones in this sample may be carry-over from other donors' samples.

This clone was picked up many times. The genes are TRBV27 and TRBJ1-6, with TRBD1 as a possible D gene (5 bases). Trimming cost V 5 bases and J 7 bases, with 9 bases left between them. CDR1 and CDR2 from the germline V gene are MNHEY and SMNVEV (reference sequence). The length of the CDR3 is 13 residues. CDR3 loop: CASSAGLNSPLHF. The CDR3 nucleotides read TGTGCCAGCAGTGCAGGGTTGAATTCACCCCTCCACTTT.

In this sample, this clone turned up many times. This chain connects TRBV28 to TRBJ2-7; TRBD1 matches 9 bases. V gave up 5 bases and J gave up 3 bases; unmatched junction bases: 8. This CDR3 region has 15 residues. The germline V gene encodes CDR1 MDHEN and CDR2 SYDVKM. The CDR3 DNA sequence: TGTGCCAGCAGTACCCCGGACAGGGGAGGCTACGAGCAGTACTTC. It codes for CASSTPDRGGYEQYF.

This clone has only one observation. A much larger clonotype is one base distant, so this may be a read error. V is TRBV4-1 and J is TRBJ2-3, with 7 nucleotides matching TRBD1. This CDR3 contains 15 residues. CDR1 MGHRA and CDR2 YSYEKL come from the germline V gene. Germline trimming cut 0 bases from V and 9 bases from J; bases unmatched to any gene: 9. The CDR3, as DNA: TGCGCCAGCAGCCAAGATGGCCCTCGGACAGGAACGCAGTATTTT. It codes for CASSQDGPRTGTQYF.

This clone was counted many times. The J gene is TRBJ2-2, the V gene TRBV9, with 7 positions matching TRBD1. V trimming: 3 bases; J trimming: 0 bases; junction bases outside the gene matches: 2. The CDR3 runs 15 residues. From germline, CDR1 is SGDLS and CDR2 YYNGEE. The CDR3: CASSEGASNTGELFF. The CDR3 DNA reads as TGTGCCAGCAGCGAGGGGGCGTCGAACACCGGGGAGCTGTTTTTT. Supplemented by reference TRBV9 and TRBJ2-2, the full variable domain reads DSGVTQTPKHLITATGQRVTLRCSPRSGDLSVYWYQQSLDQGLQFLIQYYNGEERAKGNILERFSAQQFPDLHSELNLSSLELGDSALYFCASSEGASNTGELFFGEGSRLTVL.

This clone was seen many times. The chain has TRBV11-2 and TRBJ1-3; 7 bases align to TRBD1. Losses at the gene ends were 6 bases for V and 2 bases for J; bases not matched to a gene: 13. The CDR3 contains 17 residues. CDR1 is SGHAT, CDR2 FQNNGV, per germline. CDR3 nucleotide sequence: TGTGCCAGCAGTCATATAGGGGGCAGGGAAACTGGAAACACCATATATTTT. Translation: CASSHIGGRETGNTIYF.

The genes are TRBV27 and TRBJ2-7; tentatively, D is TRBD1 (6 bases). This CDR3 is built from 14 residues. Deletions cut 8 bases from V and 1 base from J, with 15 bases between. CDR1 and CDR2 (germline): MNHEY, SMNVEV (reference sequence). CDR3 sequence: CASLEPGVSYEQYF. DNA of the CDR3: TGTGCCAGCCTCGAACCAGGGGTGTCCTACGAGCAGTACTTC.

Regarding this clone: Since no conserved phenylalanine or tryptophan closes the CDR3, a read error is the likely cause. The chain combines TRBV3-1 with TRBJ2-7; perhaps TRBD1 as D (6 bases). This CDR3 has 13 residues. Germline CDR1 is LGHDT and CDR2 is YNNKEL (reference sequence). V gave up 4 bases and J gave up 4 bases, with 11 bases separating them. CDR3 amino acids: CASSPQGSYEQYL. As DNA, the CDR3 is TGTGCCAGCAGCCCACAGGGTTCATACGAGCAGTACTTA.

This chain joins TRBV7-9 and TRBJ1-1; D remains unclear. The germline V and J ends were trimmed by 6 bases and 1 base, with 9 bases remaining between them. This CDR3 is built from 13 residues. Germline loops: CDR1 SEHNR, CDR2 FQNEAQ (reference sequence). In nucleotides, the CDR3 is TGTGCCAGCAGATTAAAAACGAACACTGAAGCTTTCTTT. It is translated as CASRLKTNTEAFF.

CDR3 region: CASSTGGDGNTIYF. The CDR3 region has the DNA TGTGCCAGCAGCACAGGGGGCGATGGAAACACCATATATTTT. The chain joins TRBV27 to TRBJ1-3; TRBD1 agrees at 9 bases. CDR3 length: 14 amino acids. Germline CDR1 MNHEY, CDR2 SMNVEV (reference sequence). V shed 6 bases, J shed 3 bases, and the junction held 3 bases outside the gene matches.

With regard to this clone: A much bigger clone sits one base away, suggesting this may be a read error. The chain carries TRBV19 and TRBJ2-5; the D is unclear. Per the germline V gene, CDR1 is LNHDA and CDR2 is SQIVND (reference sequence). The CDR3 totals 12 residues. The CDR3 sequence: CDSGHSKETQYF. The CDR3 DNA reads as TGTGACAGTGGCCACTCGAAAGAGACCCAGTACTTC. The full variable domain, its missing parts supplied by reference TRBV19 and TRBJ2-5, is DGGITQSPKYLFRKEGQNVTLSCEQNLNHDAMYWYRQDPGQGLRLIYYSQIVNDFQKGDIAEGYSVSREKKESFPLTVTSAQKNPTAFYLCDSGHSKETQYFGPGTRLLVL.

This clone was observed many times. V gene TRBV7-6 combines with J gene TRBJ2-3; 10 bases line up with TRBD2. Trimming at V came to 5 bases and at J to 2 bases, leaving 16 bases not matched to a gene. Germline CDR1 SGHVS, CDR2 FNYEAQ. This CDR3 contains 19 residues. The DNA for the CDR3 is TGTGCCAGCAGCCCCCATGCAGAAAGTCTAGCGGGGGCCACAGATACGCAGTATTTT. It is translated as CASSPHAESLAGATDTQYF. Full variable domain (outside the CDR3, taken from reference TRBV7-6 and TRBJ2-3): GAGVSQSPRYKVTKRGQDVALRCDPISGHVSLYWYRQALGQGPEFLTYFNYEAQQDKSGLPNDRFSAERPEGSISTLTIQRTEQRDSAMYRCASSPHAESLAGATDTQYFGPGTRLTVL.

The J gene is TRBJ1-6, the V gene TRBV10-3, with a tentative D call TRBD1 (5 bases). CDR1 and CDR2 from the germline V gene are ENHRY and SYGVKD. The V gene lost 6 bases and the J gene lost 17 bases, with 26 bases spanning the gap. This CDR3 contains 15 residues. CDR3 coding DNA: TGTGCCATCAGCCCCTGGGGGGAGAGTAATTCAACCATCCACTTT. Its translation: CAISPWGESNSTIHF.

This clone was observed many times. V is TRBV2 and J is TRBJ1-5; TRBD1 matches at 7 bases. Trimming removed 8 bases from V and 2 bases from J; junction bases left unmatched: 0. The CDR3 totals 12 residues. Germline V gene data show CDR1 as SNHLY and CDR2 as FYNNEI. CDR3 DNA: TGTGCCAGCGGGACAGGCAATCAGCCCCAGCATTTT. Its protein product is CASGTGNQPQHF.

This clone showed up many times. The chain uses TRBV12-3 or TRBV12-4 and TRBJ2-3; 7 bases are a match to TRBD1. Trimming took 2 bases from V and 3 from J; bases not matched to a gene: 8. The CDR3 is 16 residues long. CDR3 region: CASSLRVTGETDTQYF. The CDR3 nucleotides read TGTGCCAGCAGTTTAAGAGTAACAGGGGAGACAGATACGCAGTATTTT.

This clone was seen only a few times. Being one base from a much bigger clone, this may be a read error. CDR3 nucleotide sequence: TGTGCCAGTAGTATAGCCCCCGGCCGGGACCAGCATTTT. Translated: CASSIAPGRDQHF. The chain recombines TRBV19 with TRBJ1-5; D gene uncertain. The CDR3 length is 13 residues. The V end lost 1 base, the J end lost 12 bases, and 13 bases lay between the germline ends. Germline loops: CDR1 LNHDA, CDR2 SQIVND (reference sequence).

This clone has at least ten counts. The chain employs TRBV2 and TRBJ1-5; D gene uncertain. The CDR3 has 13 amino acids. Germline CDR1 SNHLY, CDR2 FYNNEI. V gave up 5 bases and J gave up 5 bases, with 10 bases separating them. CDR3 sequence reads: CASSSEIDQPQHF. The CDR3 DNA sequence: TGTGCCAGCAGTTCTGAGATCGATCAGCCCCAGCATTTT.

The count of this clone is one. The junction does not match germline at one end; this may be a read error. This chain joins TRBV7-9 and TRBJ2-7; no reliable D call. There are 13 residues in the CDR3. Germline CDR1 and CDR2: SEHNR and FQNEAQ (reference sequence). The CDR3 bases are TGTGCCAGCAGGCTTCATGACTCCTATGAGCAGTACTTC. The encoded protein is CASRLHDSYEQYF.

This clone was recorded at least ten times. The chain recombines TRBV19 with TRBJ1-1; 7 nucleotides agree with TRBD1. The CDR3 is 15 amino acids. Germline V gene data show CDR1 as LNHDA and CDR2 as SQIVND (reference sequence). V lost 7 bases to trimming and J lost 1 base; unmatched junction nucleotides: 9. The CDR3, as DNA: TGTGCCAGTAATGAAGGGGGCTTAGCGAACACTGAAGCTTTCTTT. As protein: CASNEGGLANTEAFF.

This clone was counted at least ten times. The rearrangement joins TRBV20-1 to TRBJ2-7; 11 bases match TRBD2. The CDR3 consists of 17 residues. The V gene's germline CDR1 is DFQATT and CDR2 SNEGSKA (reference sequence). V was pared by 4 bases and J by 6 bases, with 17 bases of the junction left unmatched. This CDR3 reads CSANKASGGQPAGEQYF. The CDR3 coding sequence is TGCAGTGCTAACAAGGCTAGCGGGGGGCAACCCGCGGGCGAGCAGTACTTC.

This clone was picked up many times. The chain links TRBV28 to TRBJ2-4; TRBD1 aligns across 9 bases. The V gene end was trimmed by 5 bases and the J gene end by 8 bases; junction bases not matched to a gene: 7. This CDR3 region has 14 residues. Germline-derived CDR1 and CDR2 are MDHEN and SYDVKM. Written as DNA, the CDR3 is TGTGCCAGCAGTGGCCACAGGGGGCCGGACATTCAGTACTTC. Translating gives CASSGHRGPDIQYF.

This clone was recorded at least ten times. The rearrangement uses TRBV6-4 and TRBJ2-5; the match to TRBD1 covers 10 bases. Germline V gene data show CDR1 as MRHNA and CDR2 as SNTAGT. The CDR3 has 21 amino acids. Written as DNA, the CDR3 is TGTGGCTATACTAGACCCCGAGTAGGGACAGGGGATTCAAGATTCCAAGAGACCCAGTACTTC. Its protein is CGYTRPRVGTGDSRFQETQYF.

The chain employs TRBV4-2 and TRBJ2-1; 11 bases fit TRBD2. The germline CDR1 and CDR2 sequences are LGHNA and YNFKEQ. Trimming removed 4 bases from V and 4 bases from J; junction bases left unmatched: 9. This CDR3 comprises 17 residues. The CDR3: CASSPPRLAGRYNEQFF. In DNA form, the CDR3 reads TGTGCCAGCAGCCCACCTAGACTAGCGGGGCGGTACAATGAGCAGTTCTTC.

The CDR3 here is CASSMTRVYRPLLGTQYF. CDR3 coding DNA: TGTGCCAGTAGTATGACTAGGGTCTACCGACCGTTATTAGGTACGCAGTATTTT. V gene TRBV19 combines with J gene TRBJ2-3; perhaps TRBD2 as D (6 bases). In germline, CDR1 is LNHDA, CDR2 SQIVND (reference sequence). V shed 3 bases and J shed 8 bases, with 27 bases lying between them. There are 18 residues in the CDR3.

In its sample, this clone was seen many times. This chain connects TRBV5-5 to TRBJ2-7; no clear D gene. The CDR3 is 11 amino acids. Trimming removed 0 bases at V and 7 bases at J, with 5 bases between. Germline V gene lookup returns CDR1 SGHKS and CDR2 YYEKEE (reference sequence). In DNA, the CDR3 is TGTGCCAGCAGCTTGGGCCAGGAGCAGTACTTC. Amino acid sequence: CASSLGQEQYF.

This clone was seen at least ten times. The rearrangement uses TRBV3-1 and TRBJ2-5; D gene unclear. Germline V gene data show CDR1 as LGHDT and CDR2 as YNNKEL (reference sequence). CDR3 length: 15 residues. Between the trimmed V and J ends, which lost 0 bases and 0 bases, there was a span of 8 bases. This chain's CDR3 is CASSQDLIDQETQYF. The CDR3, as DNA: TGTGCCAGCAGCCAAGATTTGATAGACCAAGAGACCCAGTACTTC.